This T cell receptor (beta chain) was captured by sequencing in a study of T-cell memory formation after mild COVID-19. Regarding the study as a whole: Unconfirmed was the SARS-CoV-2 specificity of second-wave clones that peaked on day 37. CD4/CD8 balance held among clones contracting day 15 to 85, and later expanders leaned CD4+.

This clonotype was detected a few times. The antigen is unknown. Sample barcodes and UMIs were carried by the TCR alpha and TCR beta cDNA libraries that 5'RACE generated with constant-segment primers. TCRdb re-derived calls from the 5' RACE reads in MiXCR, one entry per CDR3 protein. There are just over 200,000 distinct CDR3 sequences in the sample; 9% to 10% occur only once, and 3% to 4% lies in the top ten. The TCR sequence derives from a man between 18 and 35 years old who had mild COVID-19 (a few samples of this study predate the infection). Cell type and time point are not known. Specimen: PBMCs or a T cell subset sorted from them (not recorded which).

The CDR3 DNA follows: TGCAGTGCCATTAAGAGAGAGACCCAGTACTTC. This gives the protein CSAIKRETQYF. This chain joins TRBV20-1 and TRBJ2-5, with no clear D. The germline V gene has CDR1 DFQATT and CDR2 SNEGSKA (reference sequence). The CDR3 contains 11 residues. Trimming removed 6 bases from V and 4 bases from J, with 9 bases in between.